Listed below are T cell receptor beta chains from one sample, sequenced in a study of blood T cell repertoires in COVID-19. Sequenced by immunoSEQ multiplex PCR; TCRdb stores in-frame clones only, minus some. The data hold roughly 250,000 clones, with approximately 88% observed a single time. Sequenced: PBMCs or T cells enriched from blood (not recorded which). The receptors here all came from a woman aged 40 to 50 who had been exposed to COVID-19. Each CDR3 is given with its conserved first and last residue. D genes are given only for firm matches. The listing skips clone size in some rows; elsewhere it reads once, few, many or a size class.

d_call	clone_size	v_call	j_call	cdr3_nt	cdr3_aa
.	.	TRBV13	TRBJ2-7	TGTGCCAGCAGCTTAGGCCCCCTATACTACGAGCAGTACTTC	CASSLGPLYYEQYF
.	.	TRBV29-1	TRBJ1-1	TGCAGCGTTGAGGTTGGAGGGAACACTGAAGCTTTCTTT	CSVEVGGNTEAFF
.	.	TRBV4-3	TRBJ1-5	TGCGCCAGCAGCCCCTCGACACAGGGATATCAGCCCCAGCATTTT	CASSPSTQGYQPQHF
.	.	TRBV2	TRBJ1-6	TGTGCAAGCCCGAGGGGCGGGGTCAATTCACCCCTCCACTTT	CASPRGGVNSPLHF
TRBD1	.	TRBV18	TRBJ1-1	TGTGCCAGCTCCCCTCTTCAGGGGGCTAACACTGAAGCTTTCTTT	CASSPLQGANTEAFF
.	.	TRBV5-4	TRBJ2-3	TGTGCCAGCACCCTTCGGAGCAGCACAGATACGCAGTATTTT	CASTLRSSTDTQYF
TRBD1	.	TRBV28	TRBJ1-4	TGTGCCAGCAGTTCCCTCCTCAGGGGGACTAATGAAAAACTGTTTTTT	CASSSLLRGTNEKLFF
TRBD1	.	TRBV27	TRBJ1-2	TGTGCCAGCAGTTCGACAGGGCGTAACTATGGCTACACCTTC	CASSSTGRNYGYTF
.	once	TRBV19	TRBJ1-5	TGTGCCAGTGGAGTTCAGCCCCAGCATTTT	CASGVQPQHF
.	.	TRBV28	TRBJ2-4	TGTGCCTCAAAACGTGGGGGCGACCGGTCCAAAAACATTCAGTACTTC	CASKRGGDRSKNIQYF
TRBD1	.	TRBV7-2	TRBJ1-2	TGTGCCAGCAGCCTCCCCCGGGGACAGGGAGGAGCTATAGGTGGCTACACCTTC	CASSLPRGQGGAIGGYTF
TRBD2	.	TRBV4-1	TRBJ2-7	TGCGCCAGCCAGAGAAATAGCGGGGGGGCGTACGAGCAGTACTTC	CASQRNSGGAYEQYF
.	few	TRBV18	TRBJ2-5	TGTGCCAGCTCACCACCTAACTCCCACTGGGAGACCCAGTACTTC	CASSPPNSHWETQYF
TRBD2	.	TRBV11-2	TRBJ2-1	TGTGCCAGCAGCTTGCACCCCGGGACTAGCTCCTACAATGAGCAGTTCTTC	CASSLHPGTSSYNEQFF
.	.	TRBV7-9	TRBJ2-5	TGTGCCAGCGGGGGGGAGACCCAGTACTTC	CASGGETQYF
TRBD2	.	TRBV5-1	TRBJ2-3	TGTGCCAGCCGCGGGGGGGCAGATACGCAGTATTTT	CASRGGADTQYF
TRBD1	.	TRBV11-3	TRBJ2-5	TGTGCCAGCAGCTTAGAACTGACAGGGGTAGAGACCCAGTACTTC	CASSLELTGVETQYF
.	.	TRBV7-9	TRBJ1-1	TGTGCCAGCAGCTTAGGGTGGGGGCCTAACACTGAAGCTTTCTTT	CASSLGWGPNTEAFF
TRBD1	.	TRBV4-1	TRBJ1-5	TGCGCCAGCAGCCCAACTCGGGACAGTTTAAATCAGCCCCAGCATTTT	CASSPTRDSLNQPQHF
.	many	TRBV13	TRBJ2-5	TGTGCCAGCAGTCGCCCGGAAGAGACCCAGTACTTC	CASSRPEETQYF
.	.	TRBV4-1	TRBJ1-2	TGCGCCAGCAGCCAAGAACTTGGGCGTAACTATGGCTACACCTTC	CASSQELGRNYGYTF
TRBD1	.	TRBV2	TRBJ2-5	TGTGCCAGCAGTGAAGACAGGGGGCGGCGGCAGTACTTC	CASSEDRGRRQYF
TRBD1	.	TRBV7-6	TRBJ1-1	TGTGCCAGCAGCTTCCAACCAGGGGGGCAATTGACGAACACTGAAGCTTTCTTT	CASSFQPGGQLTNTEAFF
TRBD1	.	TRBV2	TRBJ1-5	TGTGCCAGCAGTTCCGGGACAGGGGGGTACCAGCCCCAGCATTTT	CASSSGTGGYQPQHF
.	once	TRBV5-1	TRBJ1-4	TGCGCCAGCACTTGGGCTAAAGATGAAAAACTGTTTTTT	CASTWAKDEKLFF
TRBD2	once	TRBV19	TRBJ2-1	TGTGCCAGTAGTAACCGGGAGGTATCCAATGAGCAGTTCTTC	CASSNREVSNEQFF
.	.	TRBV5-8	TRBJ2-7	TGTGCCAGCAGCTTGGCCCCAGGCTCCTACGAGCAGTACTTC	CASSLAPGSYEQYF
.	.	TRBV30	TRBJ1-3	TGTGCCTGGAGTAACGACAGTGGAAACACCATATATTTT	CAWSNDSGNTIYF
.	.	TRBV30	TRBJ1-5	TGTGCCTACTCGCTCACAGGGAATCAGCCCCAGCATTTT	CAYSLTGNQPQHF
TRBD1	.	TRBV4-3	TRBJ1-4	TGCGCCAGCAGCCGGACCGTGGGGACGGGACAGGGAGGGGAAAAACTGTTTTTT	CASSRTVGTGQGGEKLFF
TRBD2	.	TRBV9	TRBJ2-1	TGTGCCAGCAGCCCTAGAGGACTAGCGGGGGAGACTATATACTACAATGAGCAGTTCTTC	CASSPRGLAGETIYYNEQFF